The TCR beta chain described here comes from a study of beta chain features in type 1 diabetes (dated by TCRdb to between 2017 and 2018). In the study overall: Patients and healthy donors did not differ in mean age, gender distribution, total cell number or subset yield. A total of 107,917,701 sorted cells were examined across all samples, and the number of cells per subset was strongly correlated with RNA yield. Naive and central memory subsets were obtained from all 30 or so donors, but regulatory and stem cell-like memory subsets were isolated from only 8 patients and roughly eight healthy donors. The study compared TCRB repertoires of sorted circulating CD4+ T cell subsets between recently diagnosed type 1 diabetes patients and matched healthy donors. General study outcomes and caveats: Because cDNA was sequenced instead of genomic DNA, activated cells with high expression could be over-represented, although the groups did not differ in activation or CD3 levels. At VDJ recombination sites, patients with type 1 diabetes made fewer insertions and deleted more nucleotides, a pattern implying thymic rearrangement abnormalities. Only small numbers of individuals were included in the HLA sub-analyses, which left unresolved whether HLA type had any influence on TCRB rearrangement. Shorter templates might be favored by PCR, yet because patient and control samples were amplified and corrected together, any such skew would affect both groups equally. Naive, central memory and regulatory TCRB repertoires appeared more similar among patients than among healthy donors. Type 1 diabetes patients showed a moderate but significant shortening of TCRB CDR3 length in all four CD4+ subsets.

Reading from cysteine to phenylalanine, the CDR3 counts 13 amino acids. The sequence is cut down to CDR3 DNA, 39 bases in frame from base 1. CDR1 KGHSH and CDR2 LQKENI were looked up in the germline V gene. V lost 0 bases and J lost 1 base; the stretch between them is 4 bases long. From each donor, a single peripheral blood sample of about 100 mL on average was drawn into heparinised tubes. A BD FACSAria II and a panel including CD45RO, CCR7, CD25, CD127, CD95 and CD27 were used to sort naive, central memory, regulatory and stem cell-like memory CD4+ T cells. A purity above 95% was achieved for all sorted populations. PBMCs were separated immediately by Lymphoprep density gradient centrifugation and were stained directly, without being cultured. So that batch effects would be minimized, each experiment stained and sorted samples in pairs, pairing one healthy donor with one patient. On this clone: There is no known antigen for this receptor. Base qualities are not at hand, and no much larger clone is one base apart. The same CDR3 can be traced to other DNA sequences in this sample.

The High Capacity cDNA Reverse Transcription Kit was used to reverse transcribe all of the isolated RNA, meaning that expressed TCRB transcripts were what got sequenced. Deep immunoSEQ sequencing was applied to naive, central memory and regulatory T cell samples, giving an average of roughly 3.6 million total reads per sample. Sorted cells were lysed in RLT buffer and RNA was extracted with DNase-treated RNeasy Micro or Mini kits, depending on cell number. Each cell subset was processed separately to prevent cross-contamination, with patient and healthy donor samples processed together. TCRB sequences were amplified from cDNA with the immunoSEQ multiplex PCR, producing 87-bp fragments spanning the CDR3 region. Sequencing of the amplicons was performed on the Illumina HiSeq platform. On the authors' methods: PCR bias was computationally corrected using synthetic template baselines, reads within Hamming distance 2 were collapsed, and singletons that could not be merged were discarded. By aligning reads against IMGT, V, D and J genes, CDR3 length, and insertions or deletions at six rearrangement sites were assigned. Within each subset, clonotype counts were normalized to sorted cell number, and only after that were true diversity and Gini coefficients computed with the tcR R package. The overlap coefficient, calculated on TCRB nucleotide sequences, was used to quantify repertoire sharing. Out-of-frame TCRB sequences from naive cells were analyzed to stand in for the pre-selection repertoire. TCRdb took this table from immuneACCESS and kept in-frame rearrangements with V and J called. Such tables lack part of the clones; where checked against another copy, unresolved V genes explain under half of the gap, and the rest is unexplained. V and J calls and clone size are those listed in that table; D and trimming were worked out from the DNA. The sample has 810,000 or so clones on record, roughly 17% of them singletons. About 0.02% of the sample is taken by the ten largest.

The receptor was isolated from a woman between 18 and 29 years old in good health. Material for sequencing was naive CD4+ T cells from blood. The sample's cell subset or site label is to be understood as: true naive CD4+ T cells. The chain employs TRBV18 and TRBJ2-7; the D segment cannot be called with confidence. The CDR3 amino acid sequence is: CASSPPASYEQYF. The nucleotides read TGTGCCAGCTCACCACCTGCTTCCTACGAGCAGTACTTC. The entire variable domain, with the stretches around the CDR3 drawn from the reference TRBV18 and TRBJ2-7 proteins, is NAGVMQNPRHLVRRRGQEARLRCSPMKGHSHVYWYRQLPEEGLKFMVYLQKENIIDESGMPKERFSAEFPKEGPSILRIQQVVRGDSAAYFCASSPPASYEQYFGPGTRLTVT.